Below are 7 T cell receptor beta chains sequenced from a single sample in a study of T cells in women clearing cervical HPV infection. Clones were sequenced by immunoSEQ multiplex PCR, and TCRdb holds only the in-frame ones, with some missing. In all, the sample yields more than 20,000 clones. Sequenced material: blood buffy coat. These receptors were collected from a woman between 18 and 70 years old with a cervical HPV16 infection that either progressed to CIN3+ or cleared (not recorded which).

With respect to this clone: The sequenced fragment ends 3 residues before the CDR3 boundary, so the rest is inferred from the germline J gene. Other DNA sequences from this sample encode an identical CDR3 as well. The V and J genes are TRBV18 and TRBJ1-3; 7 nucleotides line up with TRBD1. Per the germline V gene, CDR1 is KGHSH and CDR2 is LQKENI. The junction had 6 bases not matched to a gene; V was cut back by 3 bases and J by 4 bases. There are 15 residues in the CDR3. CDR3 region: CASSPPGGRGNTIYF. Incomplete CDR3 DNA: TGTGCCAGCTCACCGCCAGGGGGAAGGGGAAACACC.

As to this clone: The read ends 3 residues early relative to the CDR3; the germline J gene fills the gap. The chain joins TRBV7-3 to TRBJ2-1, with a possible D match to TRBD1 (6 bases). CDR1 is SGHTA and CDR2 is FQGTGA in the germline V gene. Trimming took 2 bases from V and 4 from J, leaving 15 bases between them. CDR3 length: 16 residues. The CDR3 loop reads CASSLWGQLNYNEQFF. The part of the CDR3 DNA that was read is TGTGCCAGCAGCTTATGGGGACAACTAAATTACAATGAG.

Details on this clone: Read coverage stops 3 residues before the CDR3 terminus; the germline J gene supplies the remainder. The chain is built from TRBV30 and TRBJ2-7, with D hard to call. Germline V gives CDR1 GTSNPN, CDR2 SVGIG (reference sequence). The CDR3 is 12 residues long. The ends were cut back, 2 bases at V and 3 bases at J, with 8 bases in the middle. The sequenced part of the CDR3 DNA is TGTGCCTGGAGTCCGGCAGGCTACGAG. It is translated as CAWSPAGYE. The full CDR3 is CAWSPAGYEQYF.

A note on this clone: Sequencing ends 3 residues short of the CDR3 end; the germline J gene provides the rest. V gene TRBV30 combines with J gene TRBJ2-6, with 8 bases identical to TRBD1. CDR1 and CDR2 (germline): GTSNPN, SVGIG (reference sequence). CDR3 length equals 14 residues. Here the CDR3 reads CAWSGLGRDRVLTF. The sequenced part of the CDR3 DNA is TGTGCCTGGAGCGGCCTGGGGCGGGACAGGGTC.

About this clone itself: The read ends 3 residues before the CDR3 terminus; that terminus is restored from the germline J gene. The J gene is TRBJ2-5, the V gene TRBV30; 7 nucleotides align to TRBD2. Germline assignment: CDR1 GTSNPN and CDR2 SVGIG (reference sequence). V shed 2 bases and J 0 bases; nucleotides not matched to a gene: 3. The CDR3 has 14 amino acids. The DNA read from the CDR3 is TGTGCCTGGAGTTCAGGGACTAACCAAGAGACC. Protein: CAWSSGTNQET. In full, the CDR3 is CAWSSGTNQETQYF. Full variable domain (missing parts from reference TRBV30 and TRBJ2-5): SQTIHQWPATLVQPVGSPLSLECTVEGTSNPNLYWYRQAAGRGLQLLFYSVGIGQISSEVPQNLSASRPQDRQFILSSKKLLLSDSGFYLCAWSSGTNQETQYFGPGTRLLVL.

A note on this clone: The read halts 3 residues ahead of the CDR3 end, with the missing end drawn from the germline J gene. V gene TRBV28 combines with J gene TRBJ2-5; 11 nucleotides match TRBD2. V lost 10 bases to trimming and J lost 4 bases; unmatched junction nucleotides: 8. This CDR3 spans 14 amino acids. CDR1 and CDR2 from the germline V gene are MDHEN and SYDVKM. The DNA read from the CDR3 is TGTGCCATTAATAGCGGGGGGGCTAGAGAGACC. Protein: CAINSGGARET. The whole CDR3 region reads CAINSGGARETQYF.

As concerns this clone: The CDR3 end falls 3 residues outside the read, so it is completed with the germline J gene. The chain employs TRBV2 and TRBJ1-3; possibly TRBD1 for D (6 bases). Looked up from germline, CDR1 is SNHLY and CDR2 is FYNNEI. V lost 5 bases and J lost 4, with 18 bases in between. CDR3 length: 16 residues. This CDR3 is CASSFGTLGEGNTIYF. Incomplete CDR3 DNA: TGTGCCAGCAGTTTCGGGACACTCGGAGAGGGAAACACC.